This T cell receptor beta chain was observed in a study of shared clonotypes between healthy human individuals. V lost 9 bases to trimming and J lost 6 bases, with 20 bases between them. The CDR3 is 14 amino acids. Germline-derived CDR1 and CDR2 are SGDLS and YYNGEE. Generated by immunoSEQ multiplex PCR, the TCRdb table keeps only in-frame clones and is missing some. This sample yields roughly 2,500,000 clones, of which roughly 93% are seen a single time; approximately 0.37% belongs to the top ten. The chain is built from TRBV9 and TRBJ2-3; D gene uncertain. The sample comprised naive CD4+ T cells from PBMCs. Described subset: CD45RA+ positively selected. The receptor was derived from a man younger than 35 in good health. Some clones in this sample may be carry-over from other donors' samples. CDR3 coding DNA: TGTGCCACCAATTTGGGGTTTATAGGGGATACGCAGTATTTT. It codes for CATNLGFIGDTQYF.